Sequencing of this T cell receptor beta chain was carried out in a study of CD8 T cells in Susac syndrome. Germline-derived CDR1 and CDR2 are MNHNS and SASEGT. Between the trimmed V and J ends, which lost 10 bases and 8 bases, there was a span of 14 bases. The CDR3 consists of 11 residues. The sequenced target, TCR beta, came from blood CD8+ and CD4+ T cells. TEMRA cells were FACS-enriched, unlike CD8+ and CD4+ T cells, which were negatively isolated. Random hexamers were used to reverse transcribe 0.5 to 1 ug of RNA. Amplification of TCR beta CDR3 was carried out by immunoSEQ multiplex PCR, which covered 54 Vbeta and 13 Jbeta segments. MiXCR was run by TCRdb on the immunoSEQ multiplex PCR reads, yielding one entry per CDR3 protein. The sample contains hundreds of thousands of distinct CDR3 sequences, roughly 93% of which appear only once. Study findings and constraints: A relatively small number of individuals underwent TCR sequencing and HLA analysis.

Notes on this clonotype: Antigen unknown.

The clonotype was recovered from a human donor with multiple sclerosis. The material sequenced was CD4+ T cells from PBMCs. This chain uses TRBV6-1 with TRBJ1-2; no reliable D call. CDR3 amino acids: CATSQQGGYTF. The CDR3 DNA follows: TGTGCCACCTCCCAACAAGGGGGCTACACCTTC.